This paragraph reports one T cell receptor (beta chain). V lost 1 base, J lost 3 bases, and 2 bases stayed unmatched. The CDR3 has 15 amino acids. CDR1 SGHTA and CDR2 FQGNSA come from the germline V gene. Sequencing was performed with immunoSEQ multiplex PCR; in TCRdb, only in-frame clones are kept and a portion is missing. The sample includes about 74,000 clones, approximately 80% seen only once; the top ten take 15% to 19%. This entry belongs to a study of blood T cell repertoires in COVID-19. Turning to the study itself: T cells, B-cell-depleted T cells, or PBMCs supplied cDNA or gDNA.

Sequenced sample: peripheral blood. This TCR was sampled from a human donor in a cohort sampled during active COVID-19. This chain joins TRBV7-2 and TRBJ2-1; 8 positions match TRBD2. CDR3 DNA: TGTGCCAGCAGCTTAGATAGCGGGGACTACAATGAGCAGTTCTTC. Translated: CASSLDSGDYNEQFF.